The 4 T cell receptor beta chains below come from one sample, sequenced in a study of T-cell memory formation after mild COVID-19. TCRdb processed the 5' RACE reads anew with MiXCR; each CDR3 protein has one entry. The sample has hundreds of thousands of distinct CDR3 sequences, 20% to 25% seen once; the top ten hold roughly 21%. The sample comprised PBMCs or a T cell subset sorted from them (not recorded which). Receptor source: a young man who had mild COVID-19 (a few samples of this study predate the infection). Cell type and time point are not known.

This clonotype was detected ten times or more. The chain has TRBV30 and TRBJ1-2, with D possibly matching TRBD1 (5 bases). Looked up from germline, CDR1 is GTSNPN and CDR2 is SVGIG (reference sequence). Trimming removed 1 base from V and 2 bases from J, with 14 bases in between. The CDR3 is made up of 15 amino acids. In nucleotides, the CDR3 is TGTGCCTGGAGTGCGACCCAGGGAAGGAACTATGGCTACACCTTC. The encoded protein is CAWSATQGRNYGYTF. Based on the CDR3 plus reference TRBV30 and TRBJ1-2, the full variable domain is SQTIHQWPATLVQPVGSPLSLECTVEGTSNPNLYWYRQAAGRGLQLLFYSVGIGQISSEVPQNLSASRPQDRQFILSSKKLLLSDSGFYLCAWSATQGRNYGYTFGSGTRLTVV.

The J gene is TRBJ1-4, the V gene TRBV28; D is undetermined. V was cut by 7 bases and J by 7 bases, with 13 bases left in between. The CDR3 runs to 13 residues. The germline V gene encodes CDR1 MDHEN and CDR2 SYDVKM. Here the CDR3 reads CASTNSLFEKLFF. In nucleotides, the CDR3 is TGTGCCAGCACAAACAGTCTTTTTGAAAAACTGTTTTTT. Looking up the rest from reference TRBV28 and TRBJ1-4 gives the full variable domain: DVKVTQSSRYLVKRTGEKVFLECVQDMDHENMFWYRQDPGLGLRLIYFSYDVKMKEKGDIPEGYSVSREKKERFSLILESASTNQTSMYLCASTNSLFEKLFFGSGTQLSVL.

This clonotype was seen a few times. The J gene is TRBJ1-1, the V gene TRBV5-1; 9 bases agree with TRBD1. Per germline, CDR1 SGHRS and CDR2 YFSETQ. The CDR3 contains 15 residues. The junction had 8 bases not matched to a gene; V was cut back by 5 bases and J by 3 bases. The CDR3 spells CASSSQGARYTEAFF. For the CDR3, the DNA is TGCGCCAGCAGTTCACAGGGGGCAAGGTACACTGAAGCTTTCTTT.

This clonotype was counted only a few times. This rearrangement joins TRBV27 to TRBJ2-3, with 13 bases lining up with TRBD2. There are 18 residues in the CDR3. Germline V gene sequence: CDR1 MNHEY, CDR2 SMNVEV (reference sequence). V dropped 2 bases and J dropped 2; count of bases not matched to a gene: 7. CDR3 sequence: CASSLTGLAGALTDTQYF. The DNA for the CDR3 is TGTGCCAGCAGTTTAACCGGACTAGCGGGGGCCCTCACAGATACGCAGTATTTT.